This passage covers 9 T cell receptor beta chains from one sample sequenced in a study of response to subunit inactivated influenza vaccine. TCRdb re-derived calls from the RT-PCR reads in MiXCR, one entry per CDR3 protein. The data hold 600,000 to 700,000 distinct CDR3 sequences, with 14% observed a single time. The source was PBMCs from blood, collected around two weeks before vaccination. These receptors came from a man aged 50 to 60 who received an inactivated influenza vaccine.

This clonotype was observed many times. The chain combines TRBV12-3 or TRBV12-4 with TRBJ2-1, with 10 bases identical to TRBD2. The V segment lost 4 bases and the J segment 7 bases; nucleotides outside the gene matches: 7. This CDR3 has 15 amino acids. CDR3 in amino acids: CASSSSGLALNEQFF. The CDR3, as DNA: TGTGCCAGCAGTTCCTCGGGACTAGCGTTGAATGAGCAGTTCTTC.

This chain connects TRBV5-6 to TRBJ2-7, with 12 bases identical to TRBD2. V was clipped by 4 bases and J by 2 bases; unmatched bases: 13. The germline gives CDR1 SGHDT, CDR2 YYEEEE. The CDR3 loop spans 18 amino acids. The CDR3 nucleotides read TGTGCCAGCAGCCGCCTAGCGGGAGGGGGGGGCCGGACCTACGAGCAGTACTTC. The encoded protein is CASSRLAGGGGRTYEQYF. Drawing the rest from reference TRBV5-6 and TRBJ2-7, the complete variable domain is DAGVTQSPTHLIKTRGQQVTLRCSPKSGHDTVSWYQQALGQGPQFIFQYYEEEERQRGNFPDRFSGHQFPNYSSELNVNALLLGDSALYLCASSRLAGGGGRTYEQYFGPGTRLTVT.

The CDR3 DNA reads TGCGCCAGCAGCCAAATTTGGGACAGACAAGAGACCCAGTACTTC. Amino acids: CASSQIWDRQETQYF. This chain connects TRBV4-3 to TRBJ2-5; 7 positions agree with TRBD1. The germline gives CDR1 LGHNA, CDR2 YSLEER. J was trimmed by 2 bases and V by 2 bases; bases with no gene match: 5. The CDR3 sequence is 15 residues long.

This clonotype was counted ten times or more. CDR3 sequence reads: CSASDYGGGTYNEQFF. For the CDR3, the DNA is TGCAGTGCTAGCGACTATGGGGGAGGCACCTACAATGAGCAGTTCTTC. The rearrangement uses TRBV20-1 and TRBJ2-1; weak D call: TRBD2 (6 bases). Trimming left V 3 bases short and J 2 bases short, with 17 bases between. Per germline, CDR1 DFQATT and CDR2 SNEGSKA (reference sequence). There are 16 residues in the CDR3.

This clonotype was seen at least ten times. V gene TRBV12-3 or TRBV12-4 combines with J gene TRBJ1-2; perhaps TRBD1 as D (6 bases). Trimming left V 5 bases short and J 8 bases short, with 9 bases between. The CDR3 contains 11 residues. As DNA, the CDR3 is TGTGCCAGCAGTAATACAGGGGGCTACACCTTC. Translated, it gives CASSNTGGYTF.

This clonotype occurred a few times. V is TRBV5-1 and J is TRBJ1-4; D perhaps matches TRBD1 (5 bases). The CDR3 is 17 amino acids. Germline V CDR1 and CDR2: SGHRS, YFSETQ. Trimming shortened V by 3 bases and J by 7 bases, and 22 bases separated the two germline ends. The chain's CDR3 is CASSSGTGARESEKLFF. CDR3 nucleotides: TGCGCCAGCAGCTCCGGGACGGGCGCCCGGGAGAGTGAAAAACTGTTTTTT.

The chain has TRBV4-3 and TRBJ2-3; 10 nucleotides align to TRBD2. The CDR3 is 17 amino acids. CDR1 and CDR2 (germline): LGHNA, YSLEER. V shed 4 bases and J 0 bases; nucleotides not matched to a gene: 7. Here the CDR3 reads CASSLHSGRSSTDTQYF. Written as DNA, the CDR3 is TGCGCCAGCAGCCTCCATAGCGGGAGGTCTAGCACAGATACGCAGTATTTT.

This clonotype was recorded a few times. This chain connects TRBV7-9 to TRBJ1-1; D gene uncertain. Trimming left V 5 bases short and J 5 bases short, with 18 bases between. CDR1 and CDR2 from the germline V gene are SEHNR and FQNEAQ (reference sequence). The CDR3 runs 15 residues. The CDR3 sequence is CASSPSPARGTEAFF. The CDR3 DNA follows: TGTGCCAGCAGCCCCAGCCCGGCGAGAGGTACTGAAGCTTTCTTT.

This clonotype has a handful of counts. This chain joins TRBV27 and TRBJ2-3; D is unclear. The CDR3 consists of 12 residues. Germline CDR1 is MNHEY and CDR2 is SMNVEV (reference sequence). Trimming cost V 8 bases and J 5 bases, with 11 bases left between them. The CDR3, as DNA: TGTGCCAGCGCCCGACCCCGAGATACGCAGTATTTT. Its protein product is CASARPRDTQYF.